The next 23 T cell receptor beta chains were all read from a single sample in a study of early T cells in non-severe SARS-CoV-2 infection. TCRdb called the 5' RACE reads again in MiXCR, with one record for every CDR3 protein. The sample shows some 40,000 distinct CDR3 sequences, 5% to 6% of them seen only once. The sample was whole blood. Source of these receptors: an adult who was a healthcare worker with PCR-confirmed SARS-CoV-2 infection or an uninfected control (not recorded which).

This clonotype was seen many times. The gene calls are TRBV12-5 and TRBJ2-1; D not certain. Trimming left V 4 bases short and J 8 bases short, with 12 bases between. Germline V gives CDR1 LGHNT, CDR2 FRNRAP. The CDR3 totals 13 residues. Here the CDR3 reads CASGWLSFHEQFF. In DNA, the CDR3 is TGTGCTAGTGGTTGGTTGAGTTTCCATGAGCAGTTCTTC.

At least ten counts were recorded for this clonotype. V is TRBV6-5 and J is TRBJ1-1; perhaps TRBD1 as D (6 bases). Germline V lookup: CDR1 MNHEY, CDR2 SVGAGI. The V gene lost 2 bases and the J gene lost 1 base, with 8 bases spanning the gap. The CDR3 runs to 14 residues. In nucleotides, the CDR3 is TGTGCCAGCAGTTACCAGGACAGGAACACTGAAGCTTTCTTT. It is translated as CASSYQDRNTEAFF.

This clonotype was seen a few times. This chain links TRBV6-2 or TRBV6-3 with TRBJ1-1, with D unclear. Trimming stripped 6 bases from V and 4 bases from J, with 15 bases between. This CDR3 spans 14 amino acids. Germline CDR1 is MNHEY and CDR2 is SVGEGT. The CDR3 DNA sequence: TGTGCCAGCAGCTCCCCAAATTTCGGCACTGAAGCTTTCTTT. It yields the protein CASSSPNFGTEAFF.

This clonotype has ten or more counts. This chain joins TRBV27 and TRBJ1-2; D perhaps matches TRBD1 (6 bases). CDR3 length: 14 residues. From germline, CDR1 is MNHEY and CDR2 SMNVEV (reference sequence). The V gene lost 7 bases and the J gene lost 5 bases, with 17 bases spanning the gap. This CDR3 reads CASKPPGHPYGYTF. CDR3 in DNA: TGTGCCAGCAAACCACCGGGACATCCGTATGGCTACACCTTC.

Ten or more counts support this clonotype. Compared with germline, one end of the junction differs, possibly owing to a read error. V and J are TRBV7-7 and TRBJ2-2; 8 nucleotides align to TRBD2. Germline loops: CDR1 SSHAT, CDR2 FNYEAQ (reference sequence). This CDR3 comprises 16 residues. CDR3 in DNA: TGTGCTAGCAGCGGAGTATCAGCGGGGGAGACCGGGGAGCTGTTTTTT. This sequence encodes CASSGVSAGETGELFF. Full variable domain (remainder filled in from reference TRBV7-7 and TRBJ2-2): GAGVSQSPRYKVTKRGQDVTLRCDPISSHATLYWYQQALGQGPEFLTYFNYEAQPDKSGLPSDRFSAERPEGSISTLTIQRTEQRDSAMYRCASSGVSAGETGELFFGEGSRLTVL.

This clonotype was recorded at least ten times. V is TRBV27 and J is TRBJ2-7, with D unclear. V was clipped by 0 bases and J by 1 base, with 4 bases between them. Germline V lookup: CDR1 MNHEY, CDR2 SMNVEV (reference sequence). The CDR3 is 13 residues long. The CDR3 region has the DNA TGTGCCAGCAGTTTATCACCTTCCTACGAGCAGTACTTC. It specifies CASSLSPSYEQYF.

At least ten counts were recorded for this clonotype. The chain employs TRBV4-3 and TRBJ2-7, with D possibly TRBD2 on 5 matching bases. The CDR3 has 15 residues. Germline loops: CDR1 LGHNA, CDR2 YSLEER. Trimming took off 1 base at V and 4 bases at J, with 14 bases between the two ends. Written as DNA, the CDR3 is TGCGCCAGCAGCCAAGGGCTAGCCTCCCCATACGAGCAGTACTTC. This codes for CASSQGLASPYEQYF.

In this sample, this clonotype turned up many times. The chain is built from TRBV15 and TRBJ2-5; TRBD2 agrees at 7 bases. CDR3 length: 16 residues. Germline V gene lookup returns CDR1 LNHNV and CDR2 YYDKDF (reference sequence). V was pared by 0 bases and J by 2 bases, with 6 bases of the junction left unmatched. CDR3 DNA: TGTGCCACCAGCAGAGATCTTCAGGGAGGGCAAGAGACCCAGTACTTC. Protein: CATSRDLQGGQETQYF.

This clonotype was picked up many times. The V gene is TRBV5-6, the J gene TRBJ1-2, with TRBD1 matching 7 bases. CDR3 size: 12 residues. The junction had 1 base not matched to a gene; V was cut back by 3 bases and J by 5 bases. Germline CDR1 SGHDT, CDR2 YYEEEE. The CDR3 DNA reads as TGTGCCAGCAGCTCAGGGGGGTATGGCTACACCTTC. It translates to CASSSGGYGYTF.

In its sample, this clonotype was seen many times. This chain's CDR3 is CSAGTSGVKGDTQYF. The DNA for the CDR3 is TGCAGTGCCGGGACTAGCGGGGTAAAAGGAGATACGCAGTATTTT. This chain uses TRBV20-1 with TRBJ2-3, with 13 bases that match TRBD2. Per germline, CDR1 DFQATT and CDR2 SNEGSKA (reference sequence). This CDR3 contains 15 residues. The trim removed 6 bases at V and 5 bases at J, leaving 8 bases unmatched.

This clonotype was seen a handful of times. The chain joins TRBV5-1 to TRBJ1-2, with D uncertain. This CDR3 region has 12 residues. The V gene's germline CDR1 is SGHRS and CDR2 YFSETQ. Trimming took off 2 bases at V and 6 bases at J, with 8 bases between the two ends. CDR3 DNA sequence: TGCGCCAGCAGCTTAGAAGGAGATGGCTACACCTTC. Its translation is CASSLEGDGYTF.

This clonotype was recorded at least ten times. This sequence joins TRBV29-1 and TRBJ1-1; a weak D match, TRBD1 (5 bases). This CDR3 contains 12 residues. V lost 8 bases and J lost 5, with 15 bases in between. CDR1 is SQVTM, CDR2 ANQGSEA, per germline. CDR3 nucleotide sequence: TGCAGCCTCCGCCGGGGGGATACTGAAGCTTTCTTT. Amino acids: CSLRRGDTEAFF.

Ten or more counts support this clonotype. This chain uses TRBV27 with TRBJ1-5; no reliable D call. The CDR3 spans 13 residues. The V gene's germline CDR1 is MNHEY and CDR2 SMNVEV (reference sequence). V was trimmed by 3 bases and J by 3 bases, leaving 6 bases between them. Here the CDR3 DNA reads TGTGCCAGCAGTTTGTCGCACAATCAGCCCCAGCATTTT. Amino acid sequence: CASSLSHNQPQHF.

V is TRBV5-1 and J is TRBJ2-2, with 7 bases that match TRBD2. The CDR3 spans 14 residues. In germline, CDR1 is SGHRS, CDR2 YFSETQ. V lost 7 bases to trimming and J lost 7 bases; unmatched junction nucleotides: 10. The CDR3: CASGLGLDVGELFF. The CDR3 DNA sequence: TGCGCCAGCGGCCTAGGACTAGATGTCGGGGAGCTGTTTTTT.

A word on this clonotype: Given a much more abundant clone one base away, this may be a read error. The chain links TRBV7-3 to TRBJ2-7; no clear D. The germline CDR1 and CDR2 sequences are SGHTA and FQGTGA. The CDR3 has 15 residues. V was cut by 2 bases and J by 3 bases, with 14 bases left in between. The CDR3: CASSLGSGPVYEQYF. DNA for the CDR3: TGTGCCAGCAGCTTAGGATCCGGGCCAGTCTACGAGCAGTACTTC. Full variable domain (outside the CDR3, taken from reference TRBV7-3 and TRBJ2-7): GAGVSQTPSNKVTEKGKYVELRCDPISGHTALYWYRQSLGQGPEFLIYFQGTGAADDSGLPNDRFFAVRPEGSVSTLKIQRTERGDSAVYLCASSLGSGPVYEQYFGPGTRLTVT.

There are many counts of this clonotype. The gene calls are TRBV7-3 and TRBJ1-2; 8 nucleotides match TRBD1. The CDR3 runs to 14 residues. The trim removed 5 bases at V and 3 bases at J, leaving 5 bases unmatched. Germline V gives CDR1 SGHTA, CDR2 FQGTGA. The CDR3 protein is CASSAGGADYGYTF. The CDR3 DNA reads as TGTGCCAGCAGCGCAGGGGGCGCGGACTATGGCTACACCTTC.

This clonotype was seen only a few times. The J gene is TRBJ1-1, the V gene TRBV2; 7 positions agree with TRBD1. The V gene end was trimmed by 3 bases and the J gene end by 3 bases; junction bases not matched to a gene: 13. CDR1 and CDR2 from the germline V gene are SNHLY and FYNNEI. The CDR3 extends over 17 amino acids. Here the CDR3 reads CASSDPDRSLMDTEAFF. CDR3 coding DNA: TGTGCCAGCAGTGACCCGGACAGGAGCTTAATGGACACTGAAGCTTTCTTT.

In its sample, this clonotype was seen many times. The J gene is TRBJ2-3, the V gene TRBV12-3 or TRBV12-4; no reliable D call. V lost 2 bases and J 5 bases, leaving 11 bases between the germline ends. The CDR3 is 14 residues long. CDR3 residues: CASSLSGPRDTQYF. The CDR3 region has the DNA TGTGCCAGCAGTTTATCAGGTCCAAGAGATACGCAGTATTTT.

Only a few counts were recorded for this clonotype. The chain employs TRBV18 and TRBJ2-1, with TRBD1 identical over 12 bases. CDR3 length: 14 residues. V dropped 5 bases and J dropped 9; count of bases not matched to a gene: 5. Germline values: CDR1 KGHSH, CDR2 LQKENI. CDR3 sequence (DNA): TGTGCCAGCTCATCCGGGACAGGGGGCGGTGAGCAGTTCTTC. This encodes CASSSGTGGGEQFF.

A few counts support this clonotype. The CDR3 region is CASSLNPDTNYGYTF. Written as DNA, the CDR3 is TGTGCCAGCAGCTTAAACCCAGACACTAACTATGGCTACACCTTC. The V call is TRBV7-3, the J call TRBJ1-2; D is unclear. Germline CDR1 reads SGHTA; CDR2 reads FQGTGA. The CDR3 contains 15 residues. With 1 base removed from V and 0 bases from J, the gap between germline ends came to 9 bases.

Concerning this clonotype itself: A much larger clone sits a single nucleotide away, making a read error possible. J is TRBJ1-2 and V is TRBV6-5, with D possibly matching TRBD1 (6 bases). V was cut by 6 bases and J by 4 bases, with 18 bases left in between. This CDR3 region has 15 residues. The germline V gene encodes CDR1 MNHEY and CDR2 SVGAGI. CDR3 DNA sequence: TGTGCCAGCAGGGGCCCGTCAGGGGCTCTCTATGGCTACACCTTC. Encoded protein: CASRGPSGALYGYTF.

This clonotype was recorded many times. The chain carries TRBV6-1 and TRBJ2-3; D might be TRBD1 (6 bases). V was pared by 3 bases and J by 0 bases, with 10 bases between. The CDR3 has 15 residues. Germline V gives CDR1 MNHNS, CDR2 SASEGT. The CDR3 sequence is CASSDRGFSTDTQYF. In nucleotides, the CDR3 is TGTGCCAGCAGTGACAGGGGATTCAGCACAGATACGCAGTATTTT.

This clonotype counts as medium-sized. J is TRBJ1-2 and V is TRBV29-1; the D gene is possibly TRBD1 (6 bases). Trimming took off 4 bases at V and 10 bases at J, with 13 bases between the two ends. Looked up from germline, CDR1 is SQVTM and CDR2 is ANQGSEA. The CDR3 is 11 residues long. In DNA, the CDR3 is TGCAGCGTTGCACAGGGAGGAGACTACACCTTC. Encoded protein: CSVAQGGDYTF. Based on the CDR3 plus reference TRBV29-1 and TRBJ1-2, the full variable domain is SAVISQKPSRDICQRGTSLTIQCQVDSQVTMMFWYRQQPGQSLTLIATANQGSEATYESGFVIDKFPISRPNLTFSTLTVSNMSPEDSSIYLCSVAQGGDYTFGSGTRLTVV.